Presented here are 23 T cell receptor beta chains from one specimen sequenced in a study of blood T cell repertoires in COVID-19. Only in-frame clones appear in the TCRdb table, and some are missing; sequencing was by immunoSEQ multiplex PCR. The data hold about 84,000 clones, with 65% to 85% observed a single time. The sequenced sample consisted of peripheral blood. These receptors came from an elderly woman with acute or convalescent COVID-19.

The chain carries TRBV6-2 or TRBV6-3 and TRBJ2-1; 12 bases line up with TRBD2. The V and J ends lost 5 bases and 7 bases, in that order; junction bases with no gene match: 12. Germline assignment: CDR1 MNHEY and CDR2 SVGEGT. The CDR3 spans 17 residues. In DNA form, the CDR3 reads TGTGCCAGCAGTCCACCGACTAGCGGGAGCAACAGAAATGAGCAGTTCTTC. It is translated as CASSPPTSGSNRNEQFF.

In its sample, this clone was seen a few times. The V gene is TRBV10-3, the J gene TRBJ2-2; TRBD1 aligns across 9 bases. The trim removed 3 bases at V and 1 base at J, leaving 3 bases unmatched. Germline V gives CDR1 ENHRY, CDR2 SYGVKD. There are 16 residues in the CDR3. CDR3 region: CAISDQGQGNTGELFF. Here the CDR3 DNA reads TGTGCCATCAGTGACCAGGGACAGGGGAACACCGGGGAGCTGTTTTTT.

J is TRBJ2-7 and V is TRBV3-1 (or the pseudogene TRBV3-2), with D perhaps TRBD2 (5 bases). The CDR3 length is 13 residues. CDR1 and CDR2 (germline): LGHDT, YNNKEL (reference sequence). The ends were cut back, 1 base at V and 6 bases at J, with 10 bases in the middle. The CDR3 DNA reads as TGTGCCAGCAGCCAAGTTCGTAGCGCCGAGCAGTACTTC. Amino acids: CASSQVRSAEQYF.

The V call is TRBV9, the J call TRBJ2-2, with TRBD2 matching 8 bases. The CDR3 has 16 residues. Germline loops: CDR1 SGDLS, CDR2 YYNGEE. The J segment lost 7 bases and the V segment lost 6 bases, leaving 14 bases of the junction unmatched. The CDR3, as DNA: TGTGCCAGCAAATCGAGCGGGAGTGGTGAGAGCGGGGAGCTGTTTTTT. It yields the protein CASKSSGSGESGELFF.

The chain recombines TRBV5-1 with TRBJ2-1, with TRBD2 matching over 7 bases. V gave up 1 base and J gave up 5 bases; unmatched junction bases: 9. The CDR3 has 16 amino acids. The germline V gene has CDR1 SGHRS and CDR2 YFSETQ. CDR3 sequence (DNA): TGCGCCAGCAGCTTGTTACCCGGGACTATAAACAATGAGCAGTTCTTC. Protein sequence: CASSLLPGTINNEQFF.

The V and J genes are TRBV28 and TRBJ1-1, with 7 bases aligning to TRBD1. V was pared by 5 bases and J by 9 bases, with 6 bases of the junction left unmatched. The germline CDR1 and CDR2 sequences are MDHEN and SYDVKM. CDR3 length equals 12 residues. The CDR3 DNA reads TGTGCCAGCAGTAGCGGACAGGCTCAAGCTTTCTTT. Translating gives CASSSGQAQAFF. Supplemented by reference TRBV28 and TRBJ1-1, the full variable domain reads DVKVTQSSRYLVKRTGEKVFLECVQDMDHENMFWYRQDPGLGLRLIYFSYDVKMKEKGDIPEGYSVSREKKERFSLILESASTNQTSMYLCASSSGQAQAFFGQGTRLTVV.

The rearrangement links TRBV5-4 to TRBJ2-7, with 15 positions matching TRBD2. V lost 2 bases, J lost 3 bases, and 3 bases stayed unmatched. The CDR3 is 16 residues long. Per the germline V gene, CDR1 is SGHNT and CDR2 is YYREEE (reference sequence). The CDR3 loop is CASSFGLAGGVYEQYF. The CDR3 DNA is TGTGCCAGCAGCTTCGGACTAGCGGGAGGGGTCTACGAGCAGTACTTC.

V usage is TRBV27 and J usage is TRBJ1-1; 7 bases map to TRBD1. This CDR3 is built from 13 residues. V trimming: 4 bases; J trimming: 10 bases; junction bases outside the gene matches: 9. Germline V lookup: CDR1 MNHEY, CDR2 SMNVEV (reference sequence). In nucleotides, the CDR3 is TGTGCCAGCAGTTCCCCAGGGGGAGAGGTAGCTTTCTTT. It encodes CASSSPGGEVAFF.

The rearrangement uses TRBV15 and TRBJ2-3, with D perhaps TRBD2 (5 bases). CDR1 and CDR2 (germline): LNHNV, YYDKDF (reference sequence). Deletions cut 2 bases from V and 5 bases from J, with 14 bases between. CDR3 length: 15 amino acids. The CDR3 reads CATSRRHGAGDTQYF. The CDR3 DNA follows: TGTGCCACCAGCAGAAGACATGGTGCGGGAGATACGCAGTATTTT. Full variable domain (outside the CDR3, taken from reference TRBV15 and TRBJ2-3): DAMVIQNPRYQVTQFGKPVTLSCSQTLNHNVMYWYQQKSSQAPKLLFHYYDKDFNNEADTPDNFQSRRPNTSFCFLDIRSPGLGDTAMYLCATSRRHGAGDTQYFGPGTRLTVL.

The chain recombines TRBV6-5 with TRBJ1-1; 9 bases line up with TRBD1. The V gene end was trimmed by 0 bases and the J gene end by 5 bases; junction bases not matched to a gene: 4. Germline V lookup: CDR1 MNHEY, CDR2 SVGAGI. The CDR3 is 15 amino acids. The DNA for the CDR3 is TGTGCCAGCAGTTACTCGGGACAGGGTTGGACTGAAGCTTTCTTT. Protein sequence: CASSYSGQGWTEAFF.

In its sample, this clone was seen once. The rearrangement joins TRBV5-4 to TRBJ2-7, with D perhaps TRBD2 (6 bases). V was shortened by 0 bases and J by 4 bases, with 20 bases between the two germline ends. The CDR3 extends over 17 amino acids. Germline V gene data show CDR1 as SGHNT and CDR2 as YYREEE (reference sequence). For the CDR3, the DNA is TGTGCCAGCAGCTTGGACTCCTCTCCGGGAGTTTTTTACGAGCAGTACTTC. This encodes CASSLDSSPGVFYEQYF.

The chain couples TRBV6-1 to TRBJ2-7, with 9 nucleotides matching TRBD1. The CDR3 covers 14 residues. CDR1 is MNHNS, CDR2 SASEGT, per germline. V shed 3 bases, J shed 3 bases, and the junction held 3 bases outside the gene matches. CDR3 protein: CASSDPGQGYEQYF. In DNA, the CDR3 is TGTGCCAGCAGTGACCCGGGACAGGGCTACGAGCAGTACTTC.

The rearrangement uses TRBV5-4 and TRBJ2-4; D may be TRBD1 (6 bases). Germline V CDR1 and CDR2: SGHNT, YYREEE (reference sequence). The ends were cut back, 4 bases at V and 4 bases at J, with 12 bases in the middle. CDR3 length: 14 amino acids. CDR3 residues: CASSDGGQKNIQYF. For the CDR3, the DNA is TGTGCCAGCAGCGACGGCGGACAGAAAAACATTCAGTACTTC.

The chain uses TRBV7-2 and TRBJ2-5; 13 positions agree with TRBD2. Germline trimming cut 4 bases from V and 2 bases from J; bases unmatched to any gene: 10. CDR3 length equals 18 residues. Germline V gene sequence: CDR1 SGHTA, CDR2 FQGNSA. The CDR3 DNA reads as TGTGCCAGCAGCTCGTGGACTAGCGGGAGAATGGGGCAAGAGACCCAGTACTTC. Translating gives CASSSWTSGRMGQETQYF.

The chain combines TRBV7-2 with TRBJ2-7; perhaps TRBD1 as D (5 bases). The CDR3 is made up of 13 amino acids. Between the trimmed V and J ends, which lost 6 bases and 1 base, there was a span of 10 bases. Germline V gives CDR1 SGHTA, CDR2 FQGNSA. CDR3 coding DNA: TGTGCCAGCAGACAAACAGGTTCCTACGAGCAGTACTTC. Its protein product is CASRQTGSYEQYF.

The rearrangement links TRBV11-2 to TRBJ2-1, with D perhaps matching TRBD1 (5 bases). Germline CDR1 is SGHAT and CDR2 is FQNNGV. The CDR3 contains 14 residues. Trimming took off 10 bases at V and 5 bases at J, with 18 bases between the two ends. This chain's CDR3 is CATTRQGFDNEQFF. CDR3 in DNA: TGTGCCACCACCAGGCAGGGCTTCGACAATGAGCAGTTCTTC.

V gene TRBV18 combines with J gene TRBJ2-1; 10 bases match TRBD2. The CDR3 extends over 17 amino acids. CDR1 and CDR2 from the germline V gene are KGHSH and LQKENI. Unmatched junction bases numbered 10, after V lost 1 base and J lost 7 bases. The CDR3 spells CASSPLASGLAANEQFF. The CDR3 DNA sequence: TGTGCCAGCTCACCACTGGCATCCGGACTAGCGGCGAATGAGCAGTTCTTC. Using reference TRBV18 and TRBJ2-1 for the parts outside the CDR3, the full variable domain is NAGVMQNPRHLVRRRGQEARLRCSPMKGHSHVYWYRQLPEEGLKFMVYLQKENIIDESGMPKERFSAEFPKEGPSILRIQQVVRGDSAAYFCASSPLASGLAANEQFFGPGTRLTVL.

The J gene is TRBJ2-3, the V gene TRBV28, with a weak D call TRBD1 (6 bases). This CDR3 is 14 amino acids long. V was pared by 7 bases and J by 2 bases, with 13 bases between. Germline CDR1 MDHEN, CDR2 SYDVKM. CDR3 residues: CASTERTVTDTQYF. CDR3 bases: TGTGCCAGCACCGAGAGGACAGTCACAGATACGCAGTATTTT.

The chain couples TRBV6-5 to TRBJ1-2; 8 positions match TRBD1. The CDR3 runs 14 residues. The ends lost 0 bases at V and 4 bases at J; junction bases unmatched: 1. Per germline, CDR1 MNHEY and CDR2 SVGAGI. The CDR3 protein is CASSYSTGGYGYTF. CDR3 sequence (DNA): TGTGCCAGCAGTTACTCAACAGGGGGCTATGGCTACACCTTC.

This rearrangement joins TRBV2 to TRBJ1-6; a possible D gene is TRBD1 (5 bases). The CDR3 has 14 amino acids. Germline values: CDR1 SNHLY, CDR2 FYNNEI. V gave up 6 bases and J gave up 6 bases, with 12 bases separating them. The CDR3 is CASSGTGSNSPLHF. The CDR3 DNA reads as TGTGCCAGCAGCGGGACCGGGAGTAATTCACCCCTCCACTTT. Supplemented by reference TRBV2 and TRBJ1-6, the full variable domain reads EPEVTQTPSHQVTQMGQEVILRCVPISNHLYFYWYRQILGQKVEFLVSFYNNEISEKSEIFDDQFSVERPDGSNFTLKIRSTKLEDSAMYFCASSGTGSNSPLHFGNGTRLTVT.

The V gene is TRBV28, the J gene TRBJ1-2, with 9 nucleotides matching TRBD1. CDR3 size: 15 residues. Germline V CDR1 and CDR2: MDHEN, SYDVKM. Trimming at V came to 2 bases and at J to 8 bases, leaving 9 bases not matched to a gene. In nucleotides, the CDR3 is TGTGCCAGCAGTTTACTTCCGGGGACAGGGCGGGGCTACACCTTC. Encoded protein: CASSLLPGTGRGYTF.

The chain joins TRBV29-1 to TRBJ2-1; 11 nucleotides align to TRBD2. There are 17 residues in the CDR3. CDR1 is SQVTM, CDR2 ANQGSEA, per germline. Unmatched junction bases numbered 9, after V lost 3 bases and J lost 2 bases. CDR3 DNA sequence: TGCAGCGTTGATTCGCTAGCGGGAGGCGTAGCCTACAATGAGCAGTTCTTC. It encodes CSVDSLAGGVAYNEQFF.

The rearrangement joins TRBV29-1 to TRBJ2-1; TRBD2 agrees at 15 bases. The CDR3 totals 17 residues. The germline V gene encodes CDR1 SQVTM and CDR2 ANQGSEA. Unmatched junction bases numbered 7, after V lost 5 bases and J lost 2 bases. The CDR3 reads CSVLGLAGGSTYNEQFF. The CDR3, as DNA: TGCAGCGTTCTAGGACTAGCGGGAGGGAGCACCTACAATGAGCAGTTCTTC.